The clone carrying this TCR beta chain rates as medium-sized. A mixed TRB-A/B primer pool amplified rearranged TRB by multiplex touch-down PCR. MiXCR was run by TCRdb on the multiplex PCR reads, yielding one entry per CDR3 protein. The data contain about 12,000 distinct CDR3 sequences, about 28% of them singletons. TCR beta rearrangements were amplified from peripheral blood genomic DNA. The data were taken from a study of T cell repertoires in aging, cancer and after chemotherapy. This TCR derives from a human donor in good health. The donor label of this sample is uncertain. Sequenced: blood.

CDR3: CAWRDYTGELFF. Written as DNA, the CDR3 is TGTGCCTGGAGAGACTACACCGGGGAGCTGTTTTTT. V gene TRBV30 combines with J gene TRBJ2-2; D is undetermined. CDR1 is GTSNPN and CDR2 is SVGIG in the germline V gene (reference sequence). V lost 3 bases and J 3 bases, leaving 5 bases between the germline ends. There are 12 residues in the CDR3.